Listed below are T cell receptor beta chains from one sample, sequenced in a study of CD8+CD57+ T cells in acquired aplastic anemia. TCRdb reprocessed the reads with MiXCR, giving one entry per CDR3 protein. The sample carries about 220,000 distinct CDR3 sequences, almost 35% recorded once. Sequencing was done on a sample of sorted CD4+, CD8+, or CD8+CD57+ T cells (not recorded which) from PBMCs. The receptors were gathered from a human donor in good health, serving as a control. CDR3s include the opening cysteine and the closing phenylalanine or tryptophan. A D gene is named only where the DNA matches it firmly. Only some rows state a clone size, as once, few, many or a class for expanded clones.

clone_size: many; j_call: TRBJ2-1; d_call: -; v_call: TRBV9; cdr3_length: 15; cdr3_aa: CASSDILDSYNEQFF; cdr3_nt: TGTGCCAGCAGCGACATTTTAGACTCCTACAATGAGCAGTTCTTC
clone_size: few; j_call: TRBJ1-5; d_call: -; v_call: TRBV2; cdr3_length: 12; cdr3_aa: CASSLGAQPQHF; cdr3_nt: TGTGCCAGCAGTTTGGGAGCTCAGCCCCAGCATTTT
clone_size: few; j_call: TRBJ2-1; d_call: -; v_call: TRBV6-2/TRBV6-3; cdr3_length: 13; cdr3_aa: CASSYQLYNEQFF; cdr3_nt: TGTGCCAGCAGTTACCAACTTTACAATGAGCAGTTCTTC
clone_size: many; j_call: TRBJ2-2; d_call: -; v_call: TRBV2; cdr3_length: 13; cdr3_aa: CASTIILSGELFF; cdr3_nt: TGTGCCAGCACCATAATTCTATCCGGGGAGCTGTTTTTT
clone_size: few; j_call: TRBJ2-5; d_call: -; v_call: TRBV7-9; cdr3_length: 14; cdr3_aa: CASRPPGSQETQYF; cdr3_nt: TGTGCCAGCAGGCCCCCAGGGTCGCAAGAGACCCAGTACTTC
clone_size: -; j_call: TRBJ1-3; d_call: TRBD1; v_call: TRBV3-1; cdr3_length: 15; cdr3_aa: CASSLRQGSGNTIYF; cdr3_nt: TGTGCCAGCAGCCTCAGACAGGGGAGTGGAAACACCATATATTTT
clone_size: many; j_call: TRBJ2-3; d_call: TRBD2; v_call: TRBV10-3; cdr3_length: 15; cdr3_aa: CAIRASGSDTDTQYF; cdr3_nt: TGTGCCATCAGGGCCAGCGGGAGCGACACAGATACGCAGTATTTT
clone_size: many; j_call: TRBJ2-7; d_call: -; v_call: TRBV9; cdr3_length: 15; cdr3_aa: CASSPSSARGYEQYF; cdr3_nt: TGTGCCAGCAGCCCGTCTAGCGCCAGGGGGTACGAGCAGTACTTC
clone_size: many; j_call: TRBJ1-6; d_call: -; v_call: TRBV20-1; cdr3_length: 14; cdr3_aa: CSARPTGTDSPLHF; cdr3_nt: TGCAGTGCTAGACCTACAGGGACCGATTCACCCCTCCACTTT
clone_size: many; j_call: TRBJ1-1; d_call: -; v_call: TRBV19; cdr3_length: 15; cdr3_aa: CASSRGVQGRTEAFF; cdr3_nt: TGTGCCAGTAGTAGGGGGGTTCAGGGAAGGACTGAAGCTTTCTTT
clone_size: -; j_call: TRBJ1-6; d_call: -; v_call: TRBV11-2; cdr3_length: 16; cdr3_aa: CASSLVQANYNSPLHF; cdr3_nt: TGTGCCAGCAGCTTAGTACAAGCAAACTATAATTCACCCCTCCACTTT
clone_size: few; j_call: TRBJ2-5; d_call: TRBD1; v_call: TRBV7-8; cdr3_length: 16; cdr3_aa: CASSPPGTGGQETQYF; cdr3_nt: TGTGCCAGCAGCCCCCCCGGAACAGGGGGCCAAGAGACCCAGTACTTC
clone_size: many; j_call: TRBJ1-2; d_call: -; v_call: TRBV2; cdr3_length: 14; cdr3_aa: CASSELWQDNGYTF; cdr3_nt: TGTGCCAGCAGTGAATTATGGCAGGATAATGGCTACACCTTC
clone_size: -; j_call: TRBJ2-7; d_call: -; v_call: TRBV20-1; cdr3_length: 16; cdr3_aa: CSAGETDGPEYYEQYF; cdr3_nt: TGCAGTGCGGGGGAGACAGACGGTCCGGAGTACTACGAGCAGTACTTC
clone_size: once; j_call: TRBJ1-5; d_call: -; v_call: TRBV2; cdr3_length: 15; cdr3_aa: CAGSRPGYSNQPQHF; cdr3_nt: TGTGCCGGCAGTCGCCCAGGCTATAGCAATCAGCCCCAGCATTTT
clone_size: -; j_call: TRBJ2-1; d_call: -; v_call: TRBV7-9; cdr3_length: 11; cdr3_aa: CASKDYNEQFF; cdr3_nt: TGTGCCAGCAAGGATTACAATGAGCAGTTCTTC
clone_size: many; j_call: TRBJ1-1; d_call: -; v_call: TRBV7-9; cdr3_length: 17; cdr3_aa: CASSLLMIGQSNTEAFF; cdr3_nt: TGTGCCAGCAGCTTATTGATGATAGGGCAGTCGAACACTGAAGCTTTCTTT
clone_size: -; j_call: TRBJ2-7; d_call: -; v_call: TRBV30; cdr3_length: 14; cdr3_aa: CAWSVSSGSYEQYF; cdr3_nt: TGTGCCTGGAGTGTCTCCAGTGGGTCCTACGAGCAGTACTTC
clone_size: few; j_call: TRBJ1-5; d_call: -; v_call: TRBV6-1; cdr3_length: 13; cdr3_aa: CASRDNGNQPQHF; cdr3_nt: TGTGCCAGCAGGGACAACGGCAATCAGCCCCAGCATTTT
clone_size: many; j_call: TRBJ2-7; d_call: -; v_call: TRBV2; cdr3_length: 13; cdr3_aa: CASSLEGFYEQYF; cdr3_nt: TGTGCCAGCAGTTTAGAAGGTTTTTACGAGCAGTACTTC
clone_size: -; j_call: TRBJ1-4; d_call: -; v_call: TRBV4-1; cdr3_length: 14; cdr3_aa: CASSQSGVSEKLFF; cdr3_nt: TGCGCCAGCAGCCAGAGTGGGGTGTCTGAAAAACTGTTTTTT
clone_size: -; j_call: TRBJ2-7; d_call: TRBD2; v_call: TRBV10-3; cdr3_length: 17; cdr3_aa: CAISAHSLAGIPYEQYF; cdr3_nt: TGTGCCATCAGTGCGCACTCACTAGCGGGGATTCCCTACGAGCAGTACTTC
clone_size: few; j_call: TRBJ1-1; d_call: -; v_call: TRBV5-1; cdr3_length: 14; cdr3_aa: CASSLAGQVVRAFF; cdr3_nt: TGCGCCAGCAGCTTGGCGGGGCAAGTTGTTAGAGCTTTCTTT
clone_size: -; j_call: TRBJ1-1; d_call: -; v_call: TRBV5-1; cdr3_length: 17; cdr3_aa: CASSLNSRTGANTEAFF; cdr3_nt: TGCGCCAGCAGCTTGAACTCCCGAACGGGTGCGAACACTGAAGCTTTCTTT
clone_size: -; j_call: TRBJ1-1; d_call: -; v_call: TRBV2; cdr3_length: 14; cdr3_aa: CASGRGPSRTEAFF; cdr3_nt: TGTGCCAGCGGGCGGGGGCCGTCCCGCACTGAAGCTTTCTTT
clone_size: few; j_call: TRBJ2-1; d_call: TRBD2; v_call: TRBV5-1; cdr3_length: 16; cdr3_aa: CASSLRLAGAYNEQFF; cdr3_nt: TGCGCCAGCAGCTTGAGACTAGCGGGGGCATACAATGAGCAGTTCTTC
clone_size: many; j_call: TRBJ2-6; d_call: -; v_call: TRBV19; cdr3_length: 13; cdr3_aa: CATREAGANVLTF; cdr3_nt: TGTGCCACCAGGGAGGCTGGGGCCAACGTCCTGACTTTC
clone_size: -; j_call: TRBJ1-2; d_call: -; v_call: TRBV2; cdr3_length: 14; cdr3_aa: CASSEKVGNYGYTF; cdr3_nt: TGTGCCAGCAGTGAGAAGGTCGGTAACTATGGCTACACCTTC